Presented here are 32 T cell receptor beta chains from one specimen sequenced in a study of T-cell memory formation after mild COVID-19. TCRdb re-derived calls from the 5' RACE reads in MiXCR, one entry per CDR3 protein. Of roughly 35,000 distinct CDR3 sequences listed, around 7.7% are singletons. The sequenced material came from PBMCs or a T cell subset sorted from them (not recorded which). These receptors all stem from a man between 18 and 29 years old who had mild COVID-19 (a few samples of this study predate the infection). Cell type and time point are not known.

This clonotype was seen ten or more times. V gene TRBV5-1 combines with J gene TRBJ2-3; either TRBD1 or TRBD2 may fit D (5 bases each). The V and J ends lost 1 base and 1 base respectively, with 10 bases between them. Germline lookup yields CDR1 SGHRS and CDR2 YFSETQ. This CDR3 region has 15 residues. The CDR3 DNA reads as TGCGCCAGCAGCTTGAGTAGGGGAGGCACAGATACGCAGTATTTT. It yields the protein CASSLSRGGTDTQYF.

This clonotype was seen repeatedly, ten times or more. V is TRBV11-2 and J is TRBJ1-3; unclear D gene. This CDR3 region has 14 residues. Trimming cost V 0 bases and J 2 bases, with 5 bases left between them. Looked up from germline, CDR1 is SGHAT and CDR2 is FQNNGV. Here the CDR3 DNA reads TGTGCCAGCAGCTTAGATAGGGCTGGAAACACCATATATTTT. This sequence encodes CASSLDRAGNTIYF.

This clonotype was observed a handful of times. The CDR3 coding sequence is TGTGCCAGTAAATCCCAGGAGAAGGAAAAACTGTTTTTT. Encoded protein: CASKSQEKEKLFF. The chain carries TRBV19 and TRBJ1-4, with D unresolved. This CDR3 region has 13 residues. The germline V gene encodes CDR1 LNHDA and CDR2 SQIVND (reference sequence). V gave up 7 bases and J gave up 8 bases, with 14 bases separating them. Based on the CDR3 plus reference TRBV19 and TRBJ1-4, the full variable domain is DGGITQSPKYLFRKEGQNVTLSCEQNLNHDAMYWYRQDPGQGLRLIYYSQIVNDFQKGDIAEGYSVSREKKESFPLTVTSAQKNPTAFYLCASKSQEKEKLFFGSGTQLSVL.

This clonotype was seen ten or more times. The CDR3 DNA reads as TGCGCCAGCAGCCCCGGTCCCCGAGGGTTCTACAATGAGCAGTTCTTC. Translation gives CASSPGPRGFYNEQFF. The chain uses TRBV5-1 and TRBJ2-1, with a tentative D call TRBD2 (5 bases). The CDR3 spans 16 residues. With 4 bases removed from V and 3 bases from J, the gap between germline ends came to 17 bases. The germline CDR1 and CDR2 sequences are SGHRS and YFSETQ.

This clonotype was found a few times. V is TRBV6-1 and J is TRBJ1-1; the match to TRBD1 covers 7 bases. Looked up from germline, CDR1 is MNHNS and CDR2 is SASEGT. This CDR3 region has 16 residues. V shed 1 base and J 4 bases; nucleotides not matched to a gene: 9. CDR3: CASSEEGGGAVTEAFF. In DNA, the CDR3 is TGTGCCAGCAGTGAAGAGGGAGGGGGCGCAGTCACTGAAGCTTTCTTT.

This clonotype was detected many times. The chain couples TRBV4-2 to TRBJ2-7; a possible D gene is TRBD1 (6 bases). V lost 4 bases to trimming and J lost 5 bases, with 12 bases between them. CDR1 LGHNA and CDR2 YNFKEQ come from the germline V gene. The CDR3 loop spans 13 amino acids. The CDR3 sequence is CASSLQGWDEQYF. As DNA, the CDR3 is TGTGCCAGCAGCCTACAGGGTTGGGACGAGCAGTACTTC.

This clonotype has at least ten counts. The chain joins TRBV4-1 to TRBJ2-7, with D possibly matching TRBD1 (6 bases). V was cut by 0 bases and J by 7 bases, with 16 bases left in between. The CDR3 runs 15 residues. The germline gives CDR1 MGHRA, CDR2 YSYEKL. DNA of the CDR3: TGCGCCAGCAGCCAAGAGGGTGGCAGGGGTGGTGAGCAGTACGTC. This encodes CASSQEGGRGGEQYV.

This clonotype has a count of ten or more. The chain uses TRBV4-3 and TRBJ2-7, with 9 nucleotides matching TRBD2. After removal of 0 bases from V and 0 bases from J, the junction contained 6 bases not matched to a gene. From germline, CDR1 is LGHNA and CDR2 YSLEER. This CDR3 is built from 17 residues. CDR3 coding DNA: TGCGCCAGCAGCCAAGAAGAATTAGCGGGAGCCTCCTACGAGCAGTACTTC. This gives the protein CASSQEELAGASYEQYF.

This clonotype was seen repeatedly, ten times or more. The V and J genes are TRBV12-3 or TRBV12-4 and TRBJ2-6; no clear D gene. The ends were cut back, 7 bases at V and 2 bases at J, with 9 bases in the middle. The CDR3 length is 14 residues. The CDR3, as DNA: TGTGCCAGCACCAAGACCCCTGGGGCCAACGTCCTGACTTTC. It encodes CASTKTPGANVLTF.

This clonotype was seen at least ten times. V and J are TRBV4-1 and TRBJ1-5, with 7 bases lining up with TRBD1. This CDR3 comprises 16 residues. The germline V gene encodes CDR1 MGHRA and CDR2 YSYEKL. V lost 5 bases, J lost 5 bases, and 12 bases stayed unmatched. The CDR3 nucleotides read TGCGCCAGCAGCTTACGACAGGGCAGGGGGTATCAGCCCCAGCATTTT. Its translation: CASSLRQGRGYQPQHF.

This clonotype was found many times. CDR3 in amino acids: CASSLRVNNEQFF. CDR3 in DNA: TGTGCCAGCAGTTTAAGGGTAAACAATGAGCAGTTCTTC. V gene TRBV12-3 or TRBV12-4 combines with J gene TRBJ2-1; no clear D. This CDR3 comprises 13 residues. V gave up 2 bases and J gave up 5 bases, with 7 bases separating them.

This chain links TRBV18 with TRBJ2-7; TRBD1 matches 9 bases. The germline V gene has CDR1 KGHSH and CDR2 LQKENI. The J segment lost 9 bases and the V segment lost 5 bases, leaving 11 bases of the junction unmatched. This CDR3 spans 14 amino acids. The CDR3 here is CASSTGTGTDGQYF. CDR3 DNA: TGTGCCAGCTCAACCGGGACAGGGACCGACGGGCAGTACTTC.

This clonotype was observed many times. The genes are TRBV10-2 and TRBJ2-7; 8 bases match TRBD2. There are 13 residues in the CDR3. The trim removed 7 bases at V and 3 bases at J, leaving 5 bases unmatched. Germline V CDR1 and CDR2: WSHSY, SAAADI. CDR3 nucleotides: TGCGCCAGCACCGGGGGGGCCAGCTACGAGCAGTACTTC. Translating gives CASTGGASYEQYF.

A few counts support this clonotype. The chain links TRBV20-1 to TRBJ1-4, with D uncertain. Trimming stripped 0 bases from V and 7 bases from J, with 12 bases between. The CDR3 runs to 14 residues. The germline gives CDR1 DFQATT, CDR2 SNEGSKA (reference sequence). The CDR3 DNA sequence: TGCAGTGCTAGAGATAGGGCCCGGGGTGAAAAACTGTTTTTT. Its protein is CSARDRARGEKLFF.

This clonotype has at least ten counts. This rearrangement joins TRBV6-6 to TRBJ1-1; maybe TRBD1 (6 bases). The CDR3 sequence is 12 residues long. The ends were cut back, 8 bases at V and 10 bases at J, with 17 bases in the middle. Germline lookup yields CDR1 MNHNY and CDR2 SVGAGI (reference sequence). The CDR3 protein is CASSRDIEGAFF. The DNA for the CDR3 is TGTGCCAGCTCCAGGGACATCGAGGGAGCTTTCTTT.

This clonotype was observed many times. The chain uses TRBV19 and TRBJ1-2; D call uncertain. Looked up from germline, CDR1 is LNHDA and CDR2 is SQIVND (reference sequence). The CDR3 totals 13 residues. Trimming left V 6 bases short and J 7 bases short, with 15 bases between. The CDR3 DNA reads TGTGCCAGTAGAAGATCCCCGATGGCTGGCTACACCTTC. Translating it yields CASRRSPMAGYTF. Combining the CDR3 with reference TRBV19 and TRBJ1-2 gives the whole variable domain DGGITQSPKYLFRKEGQNVTLSCEQNLNHDAMYWYRQDPGQGLRLIYYSQIVNDFQKGDIAEGYSVSREKKESFPLTVTSAQKNPTAFYLCASRRSPMAGYTFGSGTRLTVV.

The J gene is TRBJ2-5, the V gene TRBV7-2; TRBD2 agrees at 9 bases. This CDR3 region has 16 residues. V shed 4 bases, J shed 5 bases, and the junction held 11 bases outside the gene matches. Germline assignment: CDR1 SGHTA and CDR2 FQGNSA. The CDR3: CASSWPRGGAMETQYF. The CDR3 DNA reads TGTGCCAGCAGCTGGCCGCGGGGGGGAGCTATGGAGACCCAGTACTTC.

This clonotype has at least ten counts. The chain links TRBV3-1 to TRBJ1-2; TRBD1 agrees at 10 bases. The CDR3 runs 15 residues. Trimming at V came to 4 bases and at J to 4 bases, leaving 6 bases not matched to a gene. Looked up from germline, CDR1 is LGHDT and CDR2 is YNNKEL (reference sequence). CDR3 amino acids: CASSRQGAESYGYTF. The CDR3 DNA is TGTGCCAGCAGCCGACAGGGGGCGGAAAGCTATGGCTACACCTTC.

This clonotype was counted ten times or more. The rearrangement joins TRBV10-3 to TRBJ1-3; D uncertain. The germline gives CDR1 ENHRY, CDR2 SYGVKD. The germline V and J ends were trimmed by 4 bases and 1 base, with 5 bases remaining between them. This CDR3 is built from 13 residues. The CDR3 DNA reads TGTGCCATCAGTGGAGGGTCTGGAAACACCATATATTTT. The encoded protein is CAISGGSGNTIYF.

The table lists this clonotype with many counts. The gene calls are TRBV28 and TRBJ2-3; possibly TRBD1 for D (5 bases). CDR3 size: 14 residues. The V and J ends lost 6 bases and 6 bases respectively, with 16 bases between them. CDR1 and CDR2 (germline): MDHEN, SYDVKM. CDR3 coding DNA: TGTGCCAGCAGCATGGCTTCAGGGTTCGATACGCAGTATTTT. As protein: CASSMASGFDTQYF.

There are many counts of this clonotype. The rearrangement uses TRBV12-5 and TRBJ2-6, with a weak D call TRBD1 (6 bases). V shed 4 bases and J shed 2 bases, with 27 bases lying between them. Germline V CDR1 and CDR2: LGHNT, FRNRAP. This CDR3 comprises 21 residues. The CDR3 DNA is TGTGCTAGTGGTTGGGCCTGGAGCAGGGGTATTAGTCAACCTGGGGCCAACGTCCTGACTTTC. As protein: CASGWAWSRGISQPGANVLTF.

At least ten counts were recorded for this clonotype. This sequence joins TRBV5-1 and TRBJ2-2, with a possible D match to TRBD1 (6 bases). This CDR3 comprises 14 residues. Germline CDR1 reads SGHRS; CDR2 reads YFSETQ. Trimming pared 3 bases from V and 7 bases from J, leaving 13 bases between. The CDR3: CASSSGGGGGELFF. The CDR3, as DNA: TGCGCCAGCAGCTCCGGTGGGGGCGGCGGGGAGCTGTTTTTT.

This clonotype was recorded many times. This sequence joins TRBV10-1 and TRBJ2-1, with 11 bases lining up with TRBD2. The CDR3 runs 16 residues. The V and J ends lost 4 bases and 3 bases, in that order; junction bases with no gene match: 5. Germline V gene sequence: CDR1 WNHNN, CDR2 SYGVQD (reference sequence). The DNA of the CDR3 is TGCGCCAGCAGTGGGGGGGGGACTAGCGGCTACAATGAGCAGTTCTTC. This codes for CASSGGGTSGYNEQFF.

This clonotype was observed at least ten times. The chain combines TRBV29-1 with TRBJ2-2; D unclear. V lost 3 bases to trimming and J lost 4 bases, with 9 bases between them. The V gene's germline CDR1 is SQVTM and CDR2 ANQGSEA. The CDR3 has 13 residues. Written as DNA, the CDR3 is TGCAGCGTTGATTTGACGGGCACCGGGGAGCTGTTTTTT. This translates into CSVDLTGTGELFF.

In its sample, this clonotype was seen many times. The gene calls are TRBV10-3 and TRBJ2-7; D might be TRBD1 (6 bases). The CDR3 is 14 amino acids. Germline CDR1 and CDR2: ENHRY and SYGVKD. V was shortened by 0 bases and J by 0 bases, with 6 bases between the two germline ends. The CDR3 DNA follows: TGTGCCATCAGTGAGTCGGACAGCTCCTACGAGCAGTACTTC. Translated: CAISESDSSYEQYF.

This clonotype was seen repeatedly, ten times or more. V is TRBV5-1 and J is TRBJ1-4; TRBD1 is a possible D gene (5 bases). The V and J ends lost 1 base and 7 bases respectively, with 11 bases between them. Germline V CDR1 and CDR2: SGHRS, YFSETQ. The length of the CDR3 is 14 residues. The CDR3 reads CASSLRQHGEKLFF. CDR3 nucleotides: TGCGCCAGCAGCTTGCGACAGCACGGTGAAAAACTGTTTTTT. Full variable domain (remainder filled in from reference TRBV5-1 and TRBJ1-4): KAGVTQTPRYLIKTRGQQVTLSCSPISGHRSVSWYQQTPGQGLQFLFEYFSETQRNKGNFPGRFSGRQFSNSRSEMNVSTLELGDSALYLCASSLRQHGEKLFFGSGTQLSVL.

This clonotype is labeled medium-sized. J is TRBJ1-2 and V is TRBV4-3; TRBD1 is a possible D gene (5 bases). V gave up 4 bases and J gave up 4 bases, with 25 bases separating them. The CDR3 is 18 residues long. CDR1 is LGHNA, CDR2 YSLEER, per germline. The CDR3 DNA reads as TGCGCCAGCAGCCCCCCTCCGTCGCAGACCAAGGGACTCTATGGCTACACCTTC. Protein product: CASSPPPSQTKGLYGYTF.

This clonotype was observed many times. V and J are TRBV5-1 and TRBJ2-7, with D possibly being TRBD1 (6 bases). This CDR3 contains 15 residues. V was pared by 4 bases and J by 1 base, with 15 bases between. The germline V gene has CDR1 SGHRS and CDR2 YFSETQ. The CDR3 bases are TGCGCCAGCAGCCGAGCGGAGGACAGTTCCTACGAGCAGTACTTC. Its translation is CASSRAEDSSYEQYF.

This clonotype has only a few counts. One junction end disagrees with the germline gene, perhaps due to a read error. The chain joins TRBV20-1 to TRBJ1-5, with D possibly being TRBD1 (6 bases). The CDR3 length is 14 residues. Germline V lookup: CDR1 DFQATT, CDR2 SNEGSKA (reference sequence). This CDR3 reads CSAGEGGSDQPQHF. CDR3 in DNA: TGCAGTGCTGGAGAAGGGGGTAGCGATCAGCCCCAGCATTTT.

There are many counts of this clonotype. V usage is TRBV6-2 or TRBV6-3 and J usage is TRBJ2-7; the D is unclear. The germline gives CDR1 MNHEY, CDR2 SVGEGT. V lost 6 bases and J lost 1, with 22 bases in between. The CDR3 covers 17 residues. DNA for the CDR3: TGTGCCAGCAGCCCCCGACGTAATATGTTGGAGTCCTACGAGCAGTACGTC. Translated, it gives CASSPRRNMLESYEQYV.

This clonotype was seen repeatedly, ten times or more. This chain connects TRBV7-3 to TRBJ2-1; D may be TRBD1 (6 bases). Looked up from germline, CDR1 is SGHTA and CDR2 is FQGTGA. The CDR3 is 20 residues long. V shed 5 bases and J shed 0 bases, with 26 bases lying between them. CDR3 sequence (DNA): TGTGCCAGCAGCACCAGACGGTTACTACCCAGGGGAAACTCCTACAATGAGCAGTTCTTC. Its protein is CASSTRRLLPRGNSYNEQFF.

This clonotype was detected ten times or more. The chain has TRBV5-4 and TRBJ2-1; 7 nucleotides match TRBD1. CDR1 is SGHNT, CDR2 YYREEE, per germline (reference sequence). Losses at the gene ends were 3 bases for V and 4 bases for J; bases not matched to a gene: 10. This CDR3 region has 16 residues. The CDR3 sequence: CASSSGSGQHYNEQFF. CDR3 DNA: TGTGCCAGCAGCTCCGGCTCGGGACAGCATTACAATGAGCAGTTCTTC.